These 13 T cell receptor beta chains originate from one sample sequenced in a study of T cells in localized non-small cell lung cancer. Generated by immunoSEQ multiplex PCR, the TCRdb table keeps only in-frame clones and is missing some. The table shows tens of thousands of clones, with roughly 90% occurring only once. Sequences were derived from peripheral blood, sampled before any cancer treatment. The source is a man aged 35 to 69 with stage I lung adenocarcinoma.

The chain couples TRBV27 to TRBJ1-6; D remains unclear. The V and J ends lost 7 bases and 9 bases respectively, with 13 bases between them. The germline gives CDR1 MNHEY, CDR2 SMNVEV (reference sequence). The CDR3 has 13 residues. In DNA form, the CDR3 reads TGTGCCAGCACAAGGTTTACGTCTTCACCCCTCCACTTT. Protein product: CASTRFTSSPLHF.

The CDR3 sequence: CASTGEEGTEAFF. Written as DNA, the CDR3 is TGTGCCAGCACAGGGGAAGAAGGGACTGAAGCTTTCTTT. This chain links TRBV6-6 with TRBJ1-1; D perhaps matches TRBD1 (6 bases). Germline-derived CDR1 and CDR2 are MNHNY and SVGAGI (reference sequence). There are 13 residues in the CDR3. Trimming left V 7 bases short and J 5 bases short, with 14 bases between.

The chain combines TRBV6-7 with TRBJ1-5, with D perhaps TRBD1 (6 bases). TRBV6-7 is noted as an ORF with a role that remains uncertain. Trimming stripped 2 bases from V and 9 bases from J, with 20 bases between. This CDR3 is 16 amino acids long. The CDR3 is CASSYVRGVMCVPQHF. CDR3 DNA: TGTGCCAGCAGTTACGTTAGGGGGGTAATGTGCGTGCCCCAGCATTTT.

The CDR3 spells CASSSLQGADGYTF. The CDR3 nucleotides read TGCGCCAGCAGCTCGTTACAGGGGGCGGATGGCTACACCTTC. This rearrangement joins TRBV5-1 to TRBJ1-2; 9 nucleotides align to TRBD1. Looked up from germline, CDR1 is SGHRS and CDR2 is YFSETQ. V trimming: 3 bases; J trimming: 6 bases; junction bases outside the gene matches: 6. The CDR3 loop spans 14 amino acids.

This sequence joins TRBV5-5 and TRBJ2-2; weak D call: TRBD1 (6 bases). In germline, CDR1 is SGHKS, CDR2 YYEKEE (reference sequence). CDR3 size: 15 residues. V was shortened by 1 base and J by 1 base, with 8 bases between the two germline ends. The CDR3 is CASSLSTGNTGELFF. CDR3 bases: TGTGCCAGCAGCTTGTCGACAGGGAACACCGGGGAGCTGTTTTTT.

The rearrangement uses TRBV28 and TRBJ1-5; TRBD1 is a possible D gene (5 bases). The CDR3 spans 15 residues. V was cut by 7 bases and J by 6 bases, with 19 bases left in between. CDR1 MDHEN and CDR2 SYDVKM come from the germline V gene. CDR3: CASIRSGAGGQPQHF. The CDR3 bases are TGTGCCAGCATCCGGAGCGGGGCCGGGGGTCAGCCCCAGCATTTT. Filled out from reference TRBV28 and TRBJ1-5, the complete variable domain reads DVKVTQSSRYLVKRTGEKVFLECVQDMDHENMFWYRQDPGLGLRLIYFSYDVKMKEKGDIPEGYSVSREKKERFSLILESASTNQTSMYLCASIRSGAGGQPQHFGDGTRLSIL.

The CDR3 sequence: CASSFQSGGVGGYTF. DNA of the CDR3: TGTGCCAGCAGTTTTCAGTCAGGGGGCGTTGGCGGCTACACCTTC. This sequence joins TRBV27 and TRBJ1-2, with TRBD1 matching over 8 bases. Germline V gene data show CDR1 as MNHEY and CDR2 as SMNVEV (reference sequence). The J segment lost 8 bases and the V segment lost 3 bases, leaving 11 bases of the junction unmatched. The CDR3 is 15 amino acids.

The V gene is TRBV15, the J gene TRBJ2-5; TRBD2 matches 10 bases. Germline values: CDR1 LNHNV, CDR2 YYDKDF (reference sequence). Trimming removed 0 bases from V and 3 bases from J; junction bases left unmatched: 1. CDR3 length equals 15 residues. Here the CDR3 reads CATSRELAGEETQYF. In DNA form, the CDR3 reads TGTGCCACCAGCAGAGAGCTAGCGGGGGAAGAGACCCAGTACTTC.

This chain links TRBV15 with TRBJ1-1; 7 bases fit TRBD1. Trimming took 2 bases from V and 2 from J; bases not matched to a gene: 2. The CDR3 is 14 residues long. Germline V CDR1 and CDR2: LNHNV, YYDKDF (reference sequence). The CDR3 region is CATSRRGPNTEAFF. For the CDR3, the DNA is TGTGCCACCAGCAGAAGGGGGCCCAACACTGAAGCTTTCTTT.

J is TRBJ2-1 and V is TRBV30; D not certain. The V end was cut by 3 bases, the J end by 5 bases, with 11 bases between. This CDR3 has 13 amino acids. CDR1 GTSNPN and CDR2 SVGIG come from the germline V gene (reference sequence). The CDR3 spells CAWRGPGNNEQFF. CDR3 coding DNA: TGTGCCTGGAGGGGCCCTGGGAACAATGAGCAGTTCTTC.

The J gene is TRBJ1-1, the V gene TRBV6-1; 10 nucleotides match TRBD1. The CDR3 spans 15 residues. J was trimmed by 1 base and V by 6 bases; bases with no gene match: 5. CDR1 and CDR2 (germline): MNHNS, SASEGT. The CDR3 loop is CASRGTGARNTEAFF. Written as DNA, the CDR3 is TGTGCCAGCAGAGGGACAGGGGCGAGGAACACTGAAGCTTTCTTT.

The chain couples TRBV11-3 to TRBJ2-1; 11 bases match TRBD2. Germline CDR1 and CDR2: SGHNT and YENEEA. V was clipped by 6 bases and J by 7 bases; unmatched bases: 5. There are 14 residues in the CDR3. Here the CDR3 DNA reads TGTGCCAGCAGTAGCGGGGGGGCGGAGAATGAGCAGTTCTTC. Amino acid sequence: CASSSGGAENEQFF.

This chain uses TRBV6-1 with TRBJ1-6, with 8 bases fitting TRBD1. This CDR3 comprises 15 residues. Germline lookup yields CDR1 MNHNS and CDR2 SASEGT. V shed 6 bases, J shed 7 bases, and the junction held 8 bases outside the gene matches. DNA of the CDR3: TGTGCCAGCAGCGGCTCCAGGGGGCCGAATTCACCCCTCCACTTT. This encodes CASSGSRGPNSPLHF.